The sequence of this T cell receptor (beta chain) was determined in a study of T cells in Graves' hyperthyroidism and ophthalmopathy. TCR beta CDR3 regions were amplified from RNA transcripts. The primer set for the first-round RT-PCR of the TCR CDR3 was HTBI. TCRdb itself ran the multiplex PCR reads through MiXCR, one entry per CDR3 protein. The sample has roughly 800,000 distinct CDR3 sequences, over 35% seen once. Trimming at V came to 4 bases and at J to 4 bases, leaving 10 bases not matched to a gene. This CDR3 has 16 residues. The germline V gene encodes CDR1 MNHEY and CDR2 SVGAGI. If no ophthalmopathy progression occurred within 18 months, Graves' hyperthyroidism was stable. Patients aged 18 to 65 had newly diagnosed hyperthyroidism that had lasted under 2 months. Diagnoses were established using clinical symptoms, serum thyroxine and TRAb, thyroid ultrasound and orbital computed tomography. Extraction of PBMCs used more than 8.5 ml of fresh peripheral blood.

V gene TRBV6-5 combines with J gene TRBJ1-2; TRBD1 aligns across 9 bases. The clonotype was recovered from a man aged 18 to 29 with Graves' hyperthyroidism. Specimen: blood. CDR3 protein: CASSSPGQGRLYGYTF. The CDR3 DNA is TGTGCCAGCAGTTCCCCAGGACAGGGGAGGCTCTATGGCTACACCTTC.